This TCR beta chain was captured by sequencing in a study of T cells in tuberculosis. Looking at the study overall: T cells were selected with CD1B tetramers loaded with glucose monomycolate.

After thawing and overnight rest, PBMC were stained with GMM-loaded CD1B tetramer, viability dye and anti-CD3 for sorting. The CD1B tetramers carried C32 glucose monomycolate purified from Rhodococcus equi. V was clipped by 5 bases and J by 7 bases; unmatched bases: 5. This CDR3 has 13 amino acids. CDR1 is SEHNR and CDR2 is FQNEAQ in the germline V gene (reference sequence). Generated by immunoSEQ multiplex PCR, the TCRdb table keeps only in-frame clones and is missing some. This table holds 61,000 or so clones, approximately 80% found once. This TCR derives from an adult woman with latent tuberculosis. Sequencing used CD1b-GMM tetramer-negative cells sorted from PBMCs. The chain couples TRBV7-9 to TRBJ2-1, with 7 bases matching TRBD2. CDR3 bases: TGTGCCAGCAGCAAGGGAGGGCCTAATGAGCAGTTCTTC. It translates to CASSKGGPNEQFF.